The 6 T cell receptor beta chains reported below all come from one sample, sequenced in a study of cytomegalovirus exposure and HLA in healthy donors. Use of 60 Vbeta and 13 Jbeta primers characterized the PCR. TCRdb's table, derived via immunoSEQ multiplex PCR, lists solely in-frame clones and lacks some. This table has hundreds of thousands of clones, just over 75% appearing once. The sample taken for sequencing was PBMCs. These receptor sequences come from a man aged 18 to 30 in good health and CMV-seronegative.

This chain joins TRBV5-1 and TRBJ2-3; the D is unclear. The CDR3 runs to 15 residues. From germline, CDR1 is SGHRS and CDR2 YFSETQ. V gave up 7 bases and J gave up 3 bases, with 18 bases separating them. In DNA, the CDR3 is TGCGCCAGCCATCAGGATGTGGGTGTTACAGATACGCAGTATTTT. It specifies CASHQDVGVTDTQYF.

This chain uses TRBV11-2 with TRBJ1-1; D possibly corresponds to TRBD1 (5 bases). The CDR3 contains 13 residues. CDR1 is SGHAT, CDR2 FQNNGV, per germline. V lost 0 bases and J lost 9, with 11 bases in between. The CDR3 DNA reads TGTGCCAGCAGCTTAGACGGTGCAGGGAAAGCTTTCTTT. Translated: CASSLDGAGKAFF.

The chain uses TRBV11-2 and TRBJ1-2; 8 bases are a match to TRBD1. J was trimmed by 6 bases and V by 5 bases; bases with no gene match: 5. Germline V gene data show CDR1 as SGHAT and CDR2 as FQNNGV. This CDR3 is 13 amino acids long. This CDR3 reads CASSPGQGDGYTF. CDR3 nucleotide sequence: TGTGCCAGCAGCCCTGGACAGGGAGATGGCTACACCTTC.

The chain is built from TRBV6-4 and TRBJ1-1, with a weak D call TRBD1 (5 bases). The CDR3 totals 13 residues. Germline lookup yields CDR1 MRHNA and CDR2 SNTAGT. V was clipped by 5 bases and J by 1 base, with 8 bases between them. The CDR3 is CASSYDRNTEAFF. Written as DNA, the CDR3 is TGTGCCAGCAGTTACGACAGGAACACTGAAGCTTTCTTT.

As for this clone: At one end, the junction sequence differs from germline, possibly due to a read error. The V and J genes are TRBV7-9 and TRBJ1-1, with 12 bases fitting TRBD1. CDR1 and CDR2 from the germline V gene are SEHNR and FQNEAQ (reference sequence). The CDR3 is 17 amino acids. The CDR3 DNA sequence: TGTTCCAGCAGCTTAGCGAGGGACAGGGGGCGCGGCACTGAAGCTTTCTTT. Encoded protein: CSSSLARDRGRGTEAFF.

The rearrangement joins TRBV10-3 to TRBJ1-6; tentatively, D is TRBD1 (5 bases). V was trimmed by 2 bases and J by 8 bases, leaving 7 bases between them. CDR1 and CDR2 from the germline V gene are ENHRY and SYGVKD. CDR3 length equals 13 residues. This CDR3 reads CAISEVQDSPLHF. CDR3 coding DNA: TGTGCCATCAGTGAGGTACAGGATTCACCCCTCCACTTT.